This TCR beta chain was sequenced during a study of cytomegalovirus exposure and HLA in healthy donors. Overall study findings and caveats: In vitro assays verified that three CMV-associated chains recognized CMV antigens specifically. Later work associated more than 15,000 TCR beta sequences with HLA alleles at 0.05 false discovery rate. Some V segments (TRBV6-2 and TRBV6-3 among them) were excluded as indistinguishable. Reported results showed that the classifier diagnosed cytomegalovirus status with high specificity and sensitivity.

CDR3 size: 15 residues. Deletions cut 1 base from V and 3 bases from J, with 12 bases between. CDR1 is SEHNR, CDR2 FQNEAQ, per germline (reference sequence). The PCR used 60 Vbeta and 13 Jbeta primers. The repertoire was sequenced with immunoSEQ multiplex PCR; TCRdb's copy has only in-frame clones and lacks some. The repertoire consists of around 170,000 clones, with more than 70% occurring once and the leading ten covering less than 1.5%. Concerning this clone: Its antigen is still unknown.

J is TRBJ1-1 and V is TRBV7-9, with D hard to call. Input material: PBMCs. The clonotype originates from a girl aged 5-17 years in good health and CMV-seropositive. CDR3: CASSLVIMQDTEAFF. The CDR3 DNA is TGTGCCAGCAGCTTAGTTATAATGCAGGACACTGAAGCTTTCTTT.